This T cell receptor (beta chain) was sequenced during a study of blood T cell repertoires in COVID-19. Study overall: COVID-19 samples from acute and convalescent phases originated in the United States, Italy and Spain. T cells, B-cell-depleted T cells, or PBMCs provided the cDNA or gDNA that served as material.

Per germline, CDR1 LGHNA and CDR2 YSLEER. Trimming removed 0 bases at V and 2 bases at J, with 10 bases between. The CDR3 has 15 residues. Methods used by the authors: Reference gene primer amplification yielded estimated nucleated cell counts. TCRdb's copy holds only in-frame clones and misses some; the assay was immunoSEQ multiplex PCR. The V and J calls and clone size come from that table; D and trimming were worked out from the DNA. This sample yields fewer than 250,000 clones, of which about 82% are seen a single time; approximately 2.1% belongs to the top ten. The gene calls are TRBV4-3 and TRBJ2-5, with D perhaps TRBD2 (6 bases). Sample: PBMCs or T cells enriched from blood (not recorded which). The receptor was derived from a woman between 45 and 65 years old who had recovered from COVID-19. CDR3 sequence (DNA): TGCGCCAGCAGCCAAGAGTTCGCGGGGCAAGAGACCCAGTACTTC. Its protein is CASSQEFAGQETQYF.